The T cell receptor (beta chain) described here comes from a study of shared clonotypes between healthy human individuals. V shed 2 bases and J 7 bases; nucleotides not matched to a gene: 1. The CDR3 runs to 13 residues. Germline V CDR1 and CDR2: WNHNN, SYGVQD (reference sequence). Researchers ran the assay at a deep level. TCRdb's copy holds only in-frame clones and misses some; the assay was immunoSEQ multiplex PCR. The sample has about 2.4 million clones, 90% to 95% seen once. The chain recombines TRBV10-1 with TRBJ1-5; 8 bases fit TRBD1. The TCR comes from a man in his late teens or twenties in good health. The sequenced material came from naive CD4+ T cells sorted from blood. Subset of the sample: CD45RA+ positively selected. The CDR3 spells CASSEDRGQPQHF. CDR3 nucleotide sequence: TGCGCCAGCAGTGAGGACAGGGGACAGCCCCAGCATTTT.